Listed here are 17 T cell receptor beta chains from one sample, sequenced in a study of blood T cell repertoires in COVID-19 (dated by TCRdb to the early 2020s). Library creation used the immunoSEQ multiplex PCR assay. In TCRdb, the immuneACCESS table is reduced to in-frame sequences with V and J assigned. These tables do not hold every clone; where another copy was compared, an unresolved V gene accounts for under half, and the others remain unexplained. A total of roughly 70,000 clones appear in this sample, roughly 80% of them only once. The ten largest clones add up to 15% to 20% of the sample. Source material: peripheral blood. These receptors came from a man in his 70s who had recovered from COVID-19.

This rearrangement joins TRBV28 to TRBJ2-2; TRBD2 aligns across 7 bases. There are 16 residues in the CDR3. V gave up 5 bases and J gave up 0 bases; unmatched junction bases: 6. Germline V gene sequence: CDR1 MDHEN, CDR2 SYDVKM. In DNA, the CDR3 is TGTGCCAGCAGTGGGGGGGACTGGACGAACACCGGGGAGCTGTTTTTT. Protein: CASSGGDWTNTGELFF. Looking up the rest from reference TRBV28 and TRBJ2-2 gives the full variable domain: DVKVTQSSRYLVKRTGEKVFLECVQDMDHENMFWYRQDPGLGLRLIYFSYDVKMKEKGDIPEGYSVSREKKERFSLILESASTNQTSMYLCASSGGDWTNTGELFFGEGSRLTVL.

This chain links TRBV30 with TRBJ1-2; no clear D. CDR1 is GTSNPN and CDR2 is SVGIG in the germline V gene (reference sequence). The CDR3 has 14 residues. V was cut by 4 bases and J by 4 bases, with 16 bases left in between. The CDR3 here is CAWKGTAGTYGYTF. The CDR3 DNA sequence: TGTGCCTGGAAAGGTACAGCCGGAACCTATGGCTACACCTTC.

The chain combines TRBV5-4 with TRBJ1-6; 9 nucleotides match TRBD1. Trimming cost V 0 bases and J 9 bases; bases outside gene matches: 4. The CDR3 length is 15 residues. Germline V CDR1 and CDR2: SGHNT, YYREEE (reference sequence). The CDR3: CASSLDRGLGSPLHF. CDR3 nucleotides: TGTGCCAGCAGCTTGGACAGGGGGCTTGGTTCACCCCTCCACTTT.

This clone was seen only once. V gene TRBV6-6 combines with J gene TRBJ2-1, with TRBD2 matching 10 bases. Germline CDR1 reads MNHNY; CDR2 reads SVGAGI (reference sequence). With V trimmed by 5 bases and J by 3 bases, 13 bases remained unmatched. There are 18 residues in the CDR3. Here the CDR3 reads CASSPVSLAGVNYNEQFF. The CDR3 DNA reads TGTGCCAGCAGTCCGGTTTCGCTAGCGGGGGTAAACTACAATGAGCAGTTCTTC.

The chain is built from TRBV24-1 and TRBJ2-1, with D tentatively TRBD1 (7 bases). V was trimmed by 3 bases and J by 7 bases, leaving 12 bases between them. The CDR3 loop spans 14 amino acids. CDR1 and CDR2 from the germline V gene are KGHDR and SFDVKD. CDR3 amino acids: CATSDQTGRNEQFF. CDR3 DNA sequence: TGTGCCACCAGTGATCAGACAGGGAGGAATGAGCAGTTCTTC.

The chain has TRBV6-2 or TRBV6-3 and TRBJ1-5; 10 positions agree with TRBD1. The length of the CDR3 is 16 residues. Germline values: CDR1 MNHEY, CDR2 SVGEGT. The V segment lost 6 bases and the J segment 4 bases; nucleotides outside the gene matches: 9. Written as DNA, the CDR3 is TGTGCCAGCAGCTCCCGGACAGGGGGATCGAATCAGCCCCAGCATTTT. Protein product: CASSSRTGGSNQPQHF.

Of note for this clone: The junction differs from germline at one of its ends, possibly a read error. The gene calls are TRBV11-2 and TRBJ2-1; the match to TRBD2 covers 8 bases. The CDR3 extends over 15 amino acids. CDR1 is SGHAT, CDR2 FQNNGV, per germline. CDR3 in amino acids: CASTLTSGQNNEQFF. The CDR3 DNA sequence: TGTGCCAGCACCTTAACTAGCGGTCAAAACAATGAGCAGTTCTTC.

This chain connects TRBV5-4 to TRBJ2-7; 12 bases line up with TRBD2. This CDR3 has 17 amino acids. CDR1 and CDR2 (germline): SGHNT, YYREEE (reference sequence). V lost 4 bases and J lost 5; bases outside the gene matches: 13. The DNA of the CDR3 is TGTGCCAGCAGCCCGACCAAACTAGCGGGGGGCGTCCACGAGCAGTACTTC. It encodes CASSPTKLAGGVHEQYF.

The V gene is TRBV19, the J gene TRBJ2-7, with 10 nucleotides matching TRBD1. With 10 bases clipped from V and 5 bases from J, the junction kept 8 bases outside the gene matches. The CDR3 is made up of 13 amino acids. The germline V gene encodes CDR1 LNHDA and CDR2 SQIVND (reference sequence). The CDR3 DNA is TGTGCCACCTCGGGACAGGGGTTGAACGAGCAGTACTTC. It specifies CATSGQGLNEQYF.

The chain employs TRBV11-3 and TRBJ2-3; maybe TRBD2 (7 bases). This CDR3 region has 14 residues. CDR1 SGHNT and CDR2 YENEEA come from the germline V gene. Trimming left V 1 base short and J 7 bases short, with 12 bases between. CDR3: CASSLGRGANTQYF. CDR3 DNA: TGTGCCAGCAGCTTAGGTCGGGGGGCGAATACGCAGTATTTT.

This chain links TRBV19 with TRBJ2-2; the D gene is possibly TRBD2 (5 bases). V shed 4 bases and J shed 5 bases, with 8 bases lying between them. Germline V CDR1 and CDR2: LNHDA, SQIVND (reference sequence). CDR3 length: 13 residues. CDR3 sequence (DNA): TGTGCCAGTAGTAAACGGGAAACCGGGGAGCTGTTTTTT. Its translation: CASSKRETGELFF.

The V and J genes are TRBV14 and TRBJ2-1, with TRBD2 matching 9 bases. The J segment lost 3 bases and the V segment lost 4 bases, leaving 10 bases of the junction unmatched. The germline V gene has CDR1 SGHDN and CDR2 FVKESK. The CDR3 covers 17 residues. The CDR3 region has the DNA TGTGCCAGCAGCCGAGGTAGCGGGAGTTCCTTCTACAATGAGCAGTTCTTC. Protein sequence: CASSRGSGSSFYNEQFF.

The chain uses TRBV7-9 and TRBJ2-1; no firm D call. Germline V gives CDR1 SEHNR, CDR2 FQNEAQ (reference sequence). V lost 5 bases, J lost 5 bases, and 13 bases lay in between. CDR3 length: 14 amino acids. The CDR3 is CASSPADNHNEQFF. Here the CDR3 DNA reads TGTGCCAGCAGCCCTGCCGACAACCACAATGAGCAGTTCTTC.

This clone was detected only a few times. This chain joins TRBV6-1 and TRBJ1-5; D perhaps matches TRBD1 (5 bases). In germline, CDR1 is MNHNS, CDR2 SASEGT. V was trimmed by 3 bases and J by 4 bases, leaving 16 bases between them. CDR3 size: 16 residues. Here the CDR3 DNA reads TGTGCCAGCAGTGAGGTCAAGGGGCTTAATAATCAGCCCCAGCATTTT. Translating gives CASSEVKGLNNQPQHF.

This chain uses TRBV15 with TRBJ2-1, with D unresolved. There are 13 residues in the CDR3. Germline CDR1 LNHNV, CDR2 YYDKDF (reference sequence). Trimming left V 0 bases short and J 9 bases short, with 9 bases between. The CDR3 region is CATSRDLSSEQFF. The CDR3 DNA follows: TGTGCCACCAGCAGAGACTTATCTAGTGAGCAGTTCTTC.

The rearrangement links TRBV3-1 (or the pseudogene TRBV3-2) to TRBJ1-2, with 10 positions matching TRBD1. The CDR3 covers 13 residues. V dropped 5 bases and J dropped 4; count of bases not matched to a gene: 1. Germline lookup yields CDR1 LGHDT and CDR2 YNNKEL (reference sequence). The CDR3 here is CASSRDRGYGYTF. CDR3 nucleotides: TGTGCCAGCAGCAGGGACAGGGGCTATGGCTACACCTTC.

This clone was picked up one time. This rearrangement joins TRBV30 to TRBJ2-1; no clear D. CDR1 is GTSNPN, CDR2 SVGIG, per germline (reference sequence). The CDR3 is made up of 12 amino acids. V was cut by 3 bases and J by 2 bases, with 5 bases left in between. The CDR3 is CAWRETYNEQFF. The CDR3, as DNA: TGTGCCTGGAGAGAGACCTACAATGAGCAGTTCTTC.